One sample yielded the 25 T cell receptor beta chains listed below, sequenced in a study of cytomegalovirus exposure and HLA in healthy donors. This PCR relied on a set of 60 Vbeta primers and 13 Jbeta primers. Sequenced by immunoSEQ multiplex PCR; TCRdb stores in-frame clones only, minus some. This table has 100,000 to 150,000 clones, 65% to 90% appearing once. The sequencing input was PBMCs. The origin of the receptors is a girl aged 2-15 years in good health and CMV-seronegative.

The J gene is TRBJ2-3, the V gene TRBV6-5, with D possibly matching TRBD1 (5 bases). Looked up from germline, CDR1 is MNHEY and CDR2 is SVGAGI. V shed 0 bases and J shed 8 bases, with 12 bases lying between them. There are 14 residues in the CDR3. The CDR3 region is CASSYSLSRGTQYF. The DNA for the CDR3 is TGTGCCAGCAGTTACTCGTTGAGTAGGGGTACGCAGTATTTT.

This clone was detected only once. The chain combines TRBV15 with TRBJ1-5; D uncertain. The CDR3 is 17 residues long. Trimming stripped 0 bases from V and 1 base from J, with 13 bases between. The germline gives CDR1 LNHNV, CDR2 YYDKDF (reference sequence). As DNA, the CDR3 is TGTGCCACCAGCAGAGAGGCGGAAAACCCCAGCAATCAGCCCCAGCATTTT. Translating it yields CATSREAENPSNQPQHF.

V usage is TRBV4-1 and J usage is TRBJ2-1; 9 positions match TRBD1. The CDR3 runs 16 residues. Trimming at V came to 0 bases and at J to 6 bases, leaving 6 bases not matched to a gene. Germline-derived CDR1 and CDR2 are MGHRA and YSYEKL. The CDR3: CASSQEPGQGGNEQFF. The CDR3 coding sequence is TGCGCCAGCAGCCAAGAACCGGGACAGGGCGGCAATGAGCAGTTCTTC.

This clone was detected once. The gene calls are TRBV6-4 and TRBJ1-2, with 9 bases fitting TRBD1. From germline, CDR1 is MRHNA and CDR2 SNTAGT. The trim removed 5 bases at V and 8 bases at J, leaving 9 bases unmatched. This CDR3 has 14 amino acids. CDR3 protein: CASSPGQGSGGYTF. In nucleotides, the CDR3 is TGTGCCAGCAGTCCGGGACAGGGCTCTGGAGGCTACACCTTC.

The chain combines TRBV28 with TRBJ2-7, with TRBD2 matching 15 bases. The junction had 6 bases not matched to a gene; V was cut back by 8 bases and J by 4 bases. CDR1 and CDR2 (germline): MDHEN, SYDVKM. This CDR3 region has 15 residues. CDR3 protein: CASRGGLAGGYEQYF. The CDR3, as DNA: TGTGCCAGCCGGGGGGGACTAGCGGGAGGATACGAGCAGTACTTC.

J is TRBJ1-4 and V is TRBV5-5, with a possible D match to TRBD1 (6 bases). Germline assignment: CDR1 SGHKS and CDR2 YYEKEE (reference sequence). The V and J ends lost 4 bases and 0 bases respectively, with 7 bases between them. The CDR3 contains 14 residues. The DNA for the CDR3 is TGTGCCAGCAGCAAGGGGGCAACTAATGAAAAACTGTTTTTT. Translated, it gives CASSKGATNEKLFF.

The genes are TRBV5-1 and TRBJ2-7; TRBD2 matches at 8 bases. Germline loops: CDR1 SGHRS, CDR2 YFSETQ. The CDR3 consists of 14 residues. V gave up 3 bases and J gave up 3 bases; unmatched junction bases: 5. As DNA, the CDR3 is TGCGCCAGCAGCTACCAGCGGGGGCTCTACGAGCAGTACTTC. It encodes CASSYQRGLYEQYF.

There are many counts of this clone. V and J are TRBV25-1 and TRBJ1-1, with TRBD1 identical over 8 bases. CDR3 length equals 15 residues. Trimming at V came to 2 bases and at J to 3 bases, leaving 5 bases not matched to a gene. Germline lookup yields CDR1 MGHDK and CDR2 SYGVNS. This chain's CDR3 is CASSEVTGGDTEAFF. CDR3 bases: TGTGCCAGCAGTGAAGTAACAGGGGGGGACACTGAAGCTTTCTTT.

J is TRBJ2-1 and V is TRBV19, with TRBD2 identical over 8 bases. Germline assignment: CDR1 LNHDA and CDR2 SQIVND (reference sequence). The J segment lost 8 bases and the V segment lost 9 bases, leaving 12 bases of the junction unmatched. There are 14 residues in the CDR3. The CDR3: CASARRGVMDEQFF. As DNA, the CDR3 is TGTGCCAGCGCGCGGCGGGGGGTTATGGATGAGCAGTTCTTC.

The CDR3 DNA follows: TGCGCCAGCAGCTCCCCAGGGTCTGAAGCTTTCTTT. It is translated as CASSSPGSEAFF. The chain uses TRBV4-3 and TRBJ1-1; tentative D call: TRBD1 (5 bases). CDR3 size: 12 residues. V was pared by 5 bases and J by 6 bases, with 10 bases between. In germline, CDR1 is LGHNA, CDR2 YSLEER.

The J gene is TRBJ1-1, the V gene TRBV14, with a tentative D call TRBD1 (6 bases). The CDR3 extends over 13 amino acids. Germline V lookup: CDR1 SGHDN, CDR2 FVKESK. Trimming removed 4 bases at V and 6 bases at J, with 12 bases between. The CDR3 loop is CASSLGGSPEAFF. DNA of the CDR3: TGTGCCAGCAGCCTAGGGGGATCCCCTGAAGCTTTCTTT.

This clone was seen a handful of times. At one boundary the junction diverges from the germline segment, which might be a read error. The chain couples TRBV7-7 to TRBJ1-2; the match to TRBD1 covers 7 bases. Germline V lookup: CDR1 SSHAT, CDR2 FNYEAQ (reference sequence). The CDR3 is made up of 12 amino acids. This CDR3 reads CASSSRQGGYTF. In DNA form, the CDR3 reads TGTGCTAGCAGCTCTCGACAGGGTGGCTACACCTTC.

The chain combines TRBV28 with TRBJ1-2, with D tentatively TRBD1 (6 bases). V lost 10 bases to trimming and J lost 4 bases, with 22 bases between them. The CDR3 extends over 15 amino acids. Per germline, CDR1 MDHEN and CDR2 SYDVKM. CDR3 amino acids: CATQKGTRVLYGYTF. CDR3 in DNA: TGTGCCACGCAAAAGGGGACACGGGTCCTCTATGGCTACACCTTC.

The V and J genes are TRBV6-1 and TRBJ1-2; 9 bases agree with TRBD1. The CDR3 contains 14 residues. CDR1 and CDR2 from the germline V gene are MNHNS and SASEGT. With V trimmed by 6 bases and J by 4 bases, 6 bases remained unmatched. The CDR3 here is CASRWDREGYGYTF. CDR3 coding DNA: TGTGCCAGCAGGTGGGACAGGGAAGGCTATGGCTACACCTTC.

The CDR3 region has the DNA TGTGCCAGCAGCTTAGGGACTAGCGGGGGAAAGCAGTACTTC. It codes for CASSLGTSGGKQYF. This chain uses TRBV7-2 with TRBJ2-7; TRBD2 agrees at 13 bases. With 1 base clipped from V and 8 bases from J, the junction kept 2 bases outside the gene matches. The CDR3 loop spans 14 amino acids. Germline-derived CDR1 and CDR2 are SGHTA and FQGNSA.

The chain couples TRBV7-9 to TRBJ2-2; D uncertain. This CDR3 has 18 residues. Germline-derived CDR1 and CDR2 are SEHNR and FQNEAQ (reference sequence). The V gene lost 4 bases and the J gene lost 1 base, with 19 bases spanning the gap. The CDR3 here is CASSSFHPGGRNTGELFF. CDR3 nucleotide sequence: TGTGCCAGCAGCTCCTTCCATCCCGGCGGCCGGAACACCGGGGAGCTGTTTTTT.

The chain combines TRBV7-2 with TRBJ2-1, with 14 bases fitting TRBD2. CDR1 SGHTA and CDR2 FQGNSA come from the germline V gene. The CDR3 runs to 19 residues. Trimming at V came to 3 bases and at J to 4 bases, leaving 11 bases not matched to a gene. DNA for the CDR3: TGTGCCAGCAGCTTCCCGGGACTAGCGGGGGCCAATGAGTACAATGAGCAGTTCTTC. Its translation is CASSFPGLAGANEYNEQFF.

This chain uses TRBV10-2 with TRBJ1-2, with D perhaps matching TRBD1 (6 bases). There are 13 residues in the CDR3. V was shortened by 2 bases and J by 5 bases, with 9 bases between the two germline ends. Germline loops: CDR1 WSHSY, CDR2 SAAADI. The CDR3 region is CASSETGMYGYTF. The CDR3 region has the DNA TGCGCCAGCAGTGAGACAGGGATGTATGGCTACACCTTC.

As DNA, the CDR3 is TGTGCCAGCAGCTGGACTAGCGGGAGAGGGGGAGAGACCCAGTACTTC. Amino acid sequence: CASSWTSGRGGETQYF. This chain uses TRBV5-5 with TRBJ2-5; TRBD2 matches 13 bases. The germline V gene encodes CDR1 SGHKS and CDR2 YYEKEE (reference sequence). Trimming took 3 bases from V and 4 from J; bases not matched to a gene: 6. CDR3 size: 16 residues.

The V gene is TRBV10-3, the J gene TRBJ1-2, with 11 positions matching TRBD1. V lost 6 bases to trimming and J lost 6 bases; unmatched junction nucleotides: 12. CDR1 and CDR2 from the germline V gene are ENHRY and SYGVKD. The CDR3 contains 16 residues. For the CDR3, the DNA is TGTGCCATCAGCTCGCCCCCGGGACAGGGGGTCGATGGCTACACCTTC. Encoded protein: CAISSPPGQGVDGYTF.

The V call is TRBV20-1, the J call TRBJ2-1; D remains ambiguous. V was shortened by 6 bases and J by 4 bases, with 7 bases between the two germline ends. Per germline, CDR1 DFQATT and CDR2 SNEGSKA (reference sequence). This CDR3 comprises 11 residues. The CDR3: CSAGRYNEQFF. CDR3 nucleotide sequence: TGCAGTGCGGGCCGATACAATGAGCAGTTCTTC.

V usage is TRBV7-2 and J usage is TRBJ2-7; 7 bases match TRBD1. With V trimmed by 0 bases and J by 3 bases, 5 bases remained unmatched. The CDR3 has 15 residues. Germline values: CDR1 SGHTA, CDR2 FQGNSA. The CDR3 loop is CASSLAGTEGYEQYF. CDR3 coding DNA: TGTGCCAGCAGCTTAGCGGGGACAGAAGGCTACGAGCAGTACTTC. The full variable domain, its missing parts supplied by reference TRBV7-2 and TRBJ2-7, is GAGVSQSPSNKVTEKGKDVELRCDPISGHTALYWYRQSLGQGLEFLIYFQGNSAPDKSGLPSDRFSAERTGGSVSTLTIQRTQQEDSAVYLCASSLAGTEGYEQYFGPGTRLTVT.

In this sample, this clone turned up a few times. The V and J genes are TRBV6-6 and TRBJ2-7; D perhaps matches TRBD1 (6 bases). CDR1 and CDR2 (germline): MNHNY, SVGAGI (reference sequence). The CDR3 contains 13 residues. Trimming removed 5 bases at V and 1 base at J, with 9 bases between. The CDR3 nucleotides read TGTGCCAGCAGTCACACAGGGTCCTACGAGCAGTACTTC. It translates to CASSHTGSYEQYF.

This clone was recorded only once. V gene TRBV6-5 combines with J gene TRBJ1-2, with 9 bases aligning to TRBD1. Unmatched junction bases numbered 1, after V lost 0 bases and J lost 5 bases. CDR3 size: 14 residues. CDR1 is MNHEY, CDR2 SVGAGI, per germline. The CDR3 is CASSYSTGGYGYTF. The CDR3 nucleotides read TGTGCCAGCAGTTACTCGACAGGGGGTTATGGCTACACCTTC.

Concerning this clone itself: The junction does not match germline at one end; this may be a read error. This chain connects TRBV7-8 to TRBJ1-2; 8 nucleotides match TRBD1. Germline V lookup: CDR1 SGHVS, CDR2 FQNEAQ. This CDR3 spans 17 amino acids. The DNA of the CDR3 is TGTGCCAGCAGCTCCGCGGCAGGGGGCGCCTTAAACTCTGGCTACACCTTC. Its protein product is CASSSAAGGALNSGYTF.